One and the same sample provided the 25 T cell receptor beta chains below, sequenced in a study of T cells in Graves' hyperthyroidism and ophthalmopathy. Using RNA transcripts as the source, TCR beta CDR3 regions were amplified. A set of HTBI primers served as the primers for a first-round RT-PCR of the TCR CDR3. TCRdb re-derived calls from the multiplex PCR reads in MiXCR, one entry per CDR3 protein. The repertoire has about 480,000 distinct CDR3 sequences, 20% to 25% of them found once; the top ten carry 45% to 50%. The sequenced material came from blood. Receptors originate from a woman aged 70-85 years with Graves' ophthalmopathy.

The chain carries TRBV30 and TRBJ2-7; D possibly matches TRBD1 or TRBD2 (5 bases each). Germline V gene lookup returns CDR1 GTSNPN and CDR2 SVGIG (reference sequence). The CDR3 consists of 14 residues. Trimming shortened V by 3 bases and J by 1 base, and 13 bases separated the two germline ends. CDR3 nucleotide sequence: TGTGCCTGGAGCATGGGGACGGTATCCTACGAGCAGTACTTC. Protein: CAWSMGTVSYEQYF.

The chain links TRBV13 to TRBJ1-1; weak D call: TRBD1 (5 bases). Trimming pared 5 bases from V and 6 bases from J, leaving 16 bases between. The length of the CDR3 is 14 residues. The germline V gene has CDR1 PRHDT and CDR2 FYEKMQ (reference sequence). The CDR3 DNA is TGTGCCAGCAGCACCCGGGGGGGGGAGGCTGAAGCTTTCTTT. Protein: CASSTRGGEAEAFF.

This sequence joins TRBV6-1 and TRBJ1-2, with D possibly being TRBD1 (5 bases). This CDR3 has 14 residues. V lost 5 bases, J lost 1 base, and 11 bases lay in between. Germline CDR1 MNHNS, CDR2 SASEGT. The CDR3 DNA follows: TGTGCCAGCAGTCCCGGGACGCATAACTATGGCTACACCTTC. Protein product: CASSPGTHNYGYTF.

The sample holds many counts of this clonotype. The CDR3 sequence is CASGWRTWDDTQYF. In nucleotides, the CDR3 is TGTGCCAGCGGGTGGAGGACATGGGATGATACGCAGTATTTT. The V and J genes are TRBV2 and TRBJ2-3; D could derive from TRBD1 or TRBD2 (5 bases each). Deletions cut 8 bases from V and 6 bases from J, with 18 bases between. Germline lookup yields CDR1 SNHLY and CDR2 FYNNEI. This CDR3 region has 14 residues.

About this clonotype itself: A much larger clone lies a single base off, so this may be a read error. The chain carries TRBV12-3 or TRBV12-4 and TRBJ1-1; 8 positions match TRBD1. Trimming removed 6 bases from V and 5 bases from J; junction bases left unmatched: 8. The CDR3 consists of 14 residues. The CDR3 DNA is TGTGCCAGCAGGGTGGGACAGGCGGAAACTGAAGCTTTCTTT. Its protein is CASRVGQAETEAFF.

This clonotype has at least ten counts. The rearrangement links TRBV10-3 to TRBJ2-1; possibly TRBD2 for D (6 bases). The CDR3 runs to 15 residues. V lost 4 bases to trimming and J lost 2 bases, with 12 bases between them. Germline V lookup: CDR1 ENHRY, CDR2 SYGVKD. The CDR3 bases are TGTGCCATCAGTGTGGAGGGTATACCCTACAATGAGCAGTTCTTC. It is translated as CAISVEGIPYNEQFF.

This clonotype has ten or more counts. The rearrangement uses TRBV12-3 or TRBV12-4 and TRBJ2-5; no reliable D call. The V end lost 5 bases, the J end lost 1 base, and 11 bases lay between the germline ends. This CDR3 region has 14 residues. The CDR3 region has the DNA TGTGCCAGCAGTAATACCGGACCCCAAGAGACCCAGTACTTC. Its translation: CASSNTGPQETQYF.

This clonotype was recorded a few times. The DNA for the CDR3 is TGTGCCAGCAGCCAACTTGGGACCCTCGGTACGCAGTATTTT. This translates into CASSQLGTLGTQYF. The chain has TRBV3-1 and TRBJ2-3; D is tentatively TRBD1 or TRBD2 (5 bases each). V was clipped by 2 bases and J by 8 bases, with 14 bases between them. This CDR3 is built from 14 residues. Per germline, CDR1 LGHDT and CDR2 YNNKEL (reference sequence).

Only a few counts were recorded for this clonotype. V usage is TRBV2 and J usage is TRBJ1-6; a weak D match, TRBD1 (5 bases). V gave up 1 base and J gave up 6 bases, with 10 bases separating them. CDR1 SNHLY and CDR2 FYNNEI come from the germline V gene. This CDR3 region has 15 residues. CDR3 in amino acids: CASSEGPGSNSPLHF. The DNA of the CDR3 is TGTGCCAGCAGTGAAGGCCCAGGGTCTAATTCACCCCTCCACTTT.

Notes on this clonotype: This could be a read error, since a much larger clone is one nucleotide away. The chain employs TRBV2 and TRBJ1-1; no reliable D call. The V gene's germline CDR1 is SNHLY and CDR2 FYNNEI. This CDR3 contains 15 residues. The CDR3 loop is CASSQPGPRRTGAFF. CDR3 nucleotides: TGTGCCAGCAGCCAGCCAGGACCGAGGAGGACTGGAGCTTTCTTT.

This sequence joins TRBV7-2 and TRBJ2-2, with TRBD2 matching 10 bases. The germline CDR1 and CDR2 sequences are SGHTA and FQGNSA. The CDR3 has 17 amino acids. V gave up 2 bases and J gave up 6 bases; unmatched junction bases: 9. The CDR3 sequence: CASSLRGLAGDAGELFF. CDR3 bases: TGTGCCAGCAGCTTAAGAGGTCTAGCGGGAGATGCCGGGGAGCTGTTTTTT.

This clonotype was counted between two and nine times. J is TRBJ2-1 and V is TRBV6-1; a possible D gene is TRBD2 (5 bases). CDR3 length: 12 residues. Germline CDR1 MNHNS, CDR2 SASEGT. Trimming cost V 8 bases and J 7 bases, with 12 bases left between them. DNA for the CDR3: TGTGCCAGCGGGAGCACAGAAAATGAGCAGTTCTTC. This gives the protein CASGSTENEQFF.

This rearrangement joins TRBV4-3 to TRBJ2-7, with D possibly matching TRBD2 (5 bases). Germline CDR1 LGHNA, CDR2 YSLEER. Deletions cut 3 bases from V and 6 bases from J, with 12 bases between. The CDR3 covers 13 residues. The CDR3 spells CASSQTGWAEQYF. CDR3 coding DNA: TGCGCCAGCAGCCAGACGGGGTGGGCCGAGCAGTACTTC.

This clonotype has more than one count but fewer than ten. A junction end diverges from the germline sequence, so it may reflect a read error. CDR3 loop: CTSGPGSVRTGELFF. CDR3 sequence (DNA): TGTACCAGCGGGCCGGGGAGCGTTCGGACCGGGGAGCTGTTTTTT. The rearrangement joins TRBV6-1 to TRBJ2-2, with D possibly TRBD2 on 6 matching bases. CDR1 is MNHNS and CDR2 is SASEGT in the germline V gene. This CDR3 spans 15 amino acids.

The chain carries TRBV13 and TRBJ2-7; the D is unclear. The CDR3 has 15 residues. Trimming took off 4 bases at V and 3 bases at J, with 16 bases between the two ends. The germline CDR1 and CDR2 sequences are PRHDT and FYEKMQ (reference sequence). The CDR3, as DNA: TGTGCCAGCAGCTATAGGACCCTTTCTGTCTACGAGCAGTACTTC. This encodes CASSYRTLSVYEQYF.

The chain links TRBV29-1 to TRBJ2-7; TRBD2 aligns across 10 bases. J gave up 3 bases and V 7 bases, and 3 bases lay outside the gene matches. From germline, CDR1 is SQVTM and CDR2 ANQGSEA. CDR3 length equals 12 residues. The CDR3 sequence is CSAGTSDYEQYF. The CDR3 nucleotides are TGCAGCGCCGGGACTAGCGACTACGAGCAGTACTTC.

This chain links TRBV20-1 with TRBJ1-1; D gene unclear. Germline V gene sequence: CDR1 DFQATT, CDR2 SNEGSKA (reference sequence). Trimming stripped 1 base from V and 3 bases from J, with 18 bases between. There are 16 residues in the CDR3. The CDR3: CSARGLSSGSDTEAFF. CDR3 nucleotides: TGCAGTGCTAGAGGTCTGAGCTCAGGCTCGGACACTGAAGCTTTCTTT.

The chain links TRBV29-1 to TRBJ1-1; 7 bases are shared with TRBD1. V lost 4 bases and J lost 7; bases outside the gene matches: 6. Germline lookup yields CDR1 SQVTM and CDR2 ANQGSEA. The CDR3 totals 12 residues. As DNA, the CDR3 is TGCAGCGTTGGGTCAGGGGGAGATGAAGCTTTCTTT. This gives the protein CSVGSGGDEAFF.

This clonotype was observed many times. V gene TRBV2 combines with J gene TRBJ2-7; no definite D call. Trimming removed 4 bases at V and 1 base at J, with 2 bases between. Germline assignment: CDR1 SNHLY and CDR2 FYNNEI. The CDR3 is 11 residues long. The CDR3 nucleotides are TGTGCCAGCAGTGGGTCCTACGAGCAGTACTTC. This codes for CASSGSYEQYF.

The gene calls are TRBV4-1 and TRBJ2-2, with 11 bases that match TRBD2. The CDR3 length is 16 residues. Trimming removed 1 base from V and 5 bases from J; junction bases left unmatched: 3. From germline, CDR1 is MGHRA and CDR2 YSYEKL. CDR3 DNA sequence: TGCGCCAGCAGCCAAGCAGCTAGCGGGGGGACCGGGGAGCTGTTTTTT. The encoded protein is CASSQAASGGTGELFF.

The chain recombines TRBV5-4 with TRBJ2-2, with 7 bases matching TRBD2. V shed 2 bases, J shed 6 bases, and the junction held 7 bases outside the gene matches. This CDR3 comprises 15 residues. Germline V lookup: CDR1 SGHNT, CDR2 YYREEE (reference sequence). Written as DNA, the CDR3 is TGTGCCAGCAGCTTTGGGGCGGGAGTGGCCGGGGAGCTGTTTTTT. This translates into CASSFGAGVAGELFF.

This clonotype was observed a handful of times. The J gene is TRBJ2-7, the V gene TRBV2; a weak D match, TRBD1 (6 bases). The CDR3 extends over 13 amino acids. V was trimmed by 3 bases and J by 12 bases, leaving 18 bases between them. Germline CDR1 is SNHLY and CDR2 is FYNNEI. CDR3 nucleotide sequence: TGTGCCAGCAGTGACAACCCTTGGCAGGGGCCGTACTTC. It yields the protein CASSDNPWQGPYF.

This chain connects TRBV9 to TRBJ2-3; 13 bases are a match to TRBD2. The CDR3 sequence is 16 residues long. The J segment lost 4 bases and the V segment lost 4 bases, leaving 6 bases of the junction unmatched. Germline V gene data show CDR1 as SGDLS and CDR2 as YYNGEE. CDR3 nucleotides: TGTGCCAGCAGCCCCCCCGGGACTAGCGGGGCAGATACGCAGTATTTT. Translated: CASSPPGTSGADTQYF. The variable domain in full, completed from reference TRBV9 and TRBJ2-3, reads DSGVTQTPKHLITATGQRVTLRCSPRSGDLSVYWYQQSLDQGLQFLIQYYNGEERAKGNILERFSAQQFPDLHSELNLSSLELGDSALYFCASSPPGTSGADTQYFGPGTRLTVL.

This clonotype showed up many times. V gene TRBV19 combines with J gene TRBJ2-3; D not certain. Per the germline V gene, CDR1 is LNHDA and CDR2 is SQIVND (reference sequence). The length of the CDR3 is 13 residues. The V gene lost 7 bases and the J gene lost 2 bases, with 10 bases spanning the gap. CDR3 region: CASIAKHTDTQYF. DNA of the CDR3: TGTGCCAGTATTGCAAAGCACACAGATACGCAGTATTTT.

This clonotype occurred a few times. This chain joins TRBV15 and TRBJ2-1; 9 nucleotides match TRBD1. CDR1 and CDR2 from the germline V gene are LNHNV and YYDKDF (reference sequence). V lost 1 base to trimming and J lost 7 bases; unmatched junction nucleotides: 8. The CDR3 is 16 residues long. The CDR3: CATSRGRTGGENEQFF. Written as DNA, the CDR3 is TGTGCCACCAGCAGAGGTCGAACAGGGGGCGAGAATGAGCAGTTCTTC.